This TCR beta chain was recorded in a study of CD8+CD57+ T cells in acquired aplastic anemia. Study-wide context: DNA from sorted CD4+ and CD8+ cells averaged about 3.2 ug. Points from the study as a whole: CD8+ Simpson's diversity did not differ significantly between patients and controls. Patients and controls turned out to have roughly 29 CD8+ CDR3 sequences in common.

About this clonotype itself: What it binds is not known.

The CDR3 sequence is 14 residues long. Losses at the gene ends were 2 bases for V and 8 bases for J; bases not matched to a gene: 4. Germline values: CDR1 SGDLS, CDR2 YYNGEE. Profiles of TCR beta VDJ and CDR3 were generated from a genomic DNA template. One entry per CDR3 protein, called by TCRdb with MiXCR from the reads. The sample includes 300,000 or so distinct CDR3 sequences, 50% to 70% seen only once; the top ten take 8%. Sequenced input: sorted CD4+, CD8+, or CD8+CD57+ T cells (not recorded which) from PBMCs. This TCR was sampled from a human donor with severe aplastic anemia or a healthy control (not recorded which). The chain uses TRBV9 and TRBJ1-6, with 7 bases matching TRBD1. Here the CDR3 reads CASSVSGGDSPLHF. The CDR3 nucleotides read TGTGCCAGCAGCGTTTCAGGGGGTGATTCACCCCTCCACTTT.